This T cell receptor (beta chain) stems from a study of blood T cell repertoires in COVID-19. Sequencing used immunoSEQ multiplex PCR; TCRdb keeps in-frame clones, though not all of them. Of 150,000 to 190,000 clones in the sample, around four fifths were seen once. This CDR3 region has 13 residues. The V gene's germline CDR1 is MDHEN and CDR2 SYDVKM. V dropped 5 bases and J dropped 3; count of bases not matched to a gene: 4. The chain couples TRBV28 to TRBJ2-7, with TRBD2 matching 7 bases. The clonotype was recovered from a woman older than 75 with acute or convalescent COVID-19. The sample taken for sequencing was peripheral blood. In DNA, the CDR3 is TGTGCCAGCAGTGGAGCGGGGATCTACGAGCAGTACTTC. This sequence encodes CASSGAGIYEQYF.